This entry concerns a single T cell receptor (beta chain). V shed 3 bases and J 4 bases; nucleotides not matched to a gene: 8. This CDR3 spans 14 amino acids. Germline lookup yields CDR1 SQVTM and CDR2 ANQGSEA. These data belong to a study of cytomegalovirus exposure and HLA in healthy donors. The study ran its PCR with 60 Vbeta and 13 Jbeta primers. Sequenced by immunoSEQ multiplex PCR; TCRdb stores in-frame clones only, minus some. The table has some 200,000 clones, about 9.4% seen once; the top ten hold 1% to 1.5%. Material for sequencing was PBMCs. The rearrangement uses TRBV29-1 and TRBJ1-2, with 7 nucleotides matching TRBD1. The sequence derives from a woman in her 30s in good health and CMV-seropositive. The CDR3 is CSVDPGGSSYGYTF. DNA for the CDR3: TGCAGCGTTGACCCAGGGGGTTCTAGCTATGGCTACACCTTC. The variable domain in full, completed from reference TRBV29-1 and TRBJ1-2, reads SAVISQKPSRDICQRGTSLTIQCQVDSQVTMMFWYRQQPGQSLTLIATANQGSEATYESGFVIDKFPISRPNLTFSTLTVSNMSPEDSSIYLCSVDPGGSSYGYTFGSGTRLTVV.